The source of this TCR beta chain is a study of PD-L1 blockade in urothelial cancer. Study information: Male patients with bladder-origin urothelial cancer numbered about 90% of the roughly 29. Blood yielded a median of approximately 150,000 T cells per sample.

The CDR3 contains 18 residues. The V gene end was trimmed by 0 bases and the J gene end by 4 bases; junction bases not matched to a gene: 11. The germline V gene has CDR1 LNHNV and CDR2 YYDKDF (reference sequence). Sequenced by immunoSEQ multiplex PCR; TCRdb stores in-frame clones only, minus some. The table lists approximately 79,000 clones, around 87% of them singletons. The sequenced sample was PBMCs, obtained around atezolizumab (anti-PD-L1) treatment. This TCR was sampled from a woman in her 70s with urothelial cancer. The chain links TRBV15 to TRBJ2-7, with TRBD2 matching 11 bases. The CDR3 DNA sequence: TGTGCCACCAGCAGAGATCCCTTTACTAGCGGGAGTTTTTACGAGCAGTACTTC. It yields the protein CATSRDPFTSGSFYEQYF.